This T cell receptor beta chain was captured in a study of cytomegalovirus exposure and HLA in healthy donors. On this clone itself: What it binds is not known.

This CDR3 is built from 14 residues. Germline assignment: CDR1 MNHEY and CDR2 SMNVEV (reference sequence). V gave up 4 bases and J gave up 8 bases, with 17 bases separating them. Study outcomes and limitations: Being productive about 90% or about 30% of the time was typical of most TCR beta V segments in an earlier analysis. Later analysis suggested most CMV-associated TCR beta chains were HLA-restricted. Most TCR sequences were seen very rarely across donors, but some public TCRs occurred in many. Reports indicated that the classifier achieved high specificity and sensitivity in diagnosing cytomegalovirus status.

60 Vbeta and 13 Jbeta primers were used in PCR. Only in-frame clones appear in the TCRdb table, and some are missing; sequencing was by immunoSEQ multiplex PCR. The data contain 140,000 to 150,000 clones, roughly 79% of them singletons. What was sequenced was PBMCs. The chain joins TRBV27 to TRBJ1-2; tentative D call: TRBD1 (6 bases). This sequence was found in a woman aged 55-70 years in good health and CMV-seropositive. The CDR3 DNA is TGTGCCAGCAGTTCAAGGGGGGGGACGGTGGGCTACACCTTC. It codes for CASSSRGGTVGYTF.